This T cell receptor beta chain was found in a study of regulatory T cells in long-lasting Graves disease. For TCR beta, libraries came from iRepertoire HTBI primers and Arm-PCR of CDR3 regions. TCRdb reanalysed the multiplex PCR reads using MiXCR and keeps one entry per CDR3 protein. This sample has about 470,000 distinct CDR3 sequences, with 14% to 15% found just once. Germline V gene lookup returns CDR1 PRHDT and CDR2 FYEKMQ (reference sequence). The CDR3 runs 15 residues. Trimming cost V 3 bases and J 7 bases; bases outside gene matches: 6. This clonotype was seen repeatedly, ten times or more. Its antigen is not known. Whole-study findings and limits: The persistent group shared 2,500 to 3,000 public clonotypes, more than the 950 to 1,000 shared by new patients. Accuracy may have been reduced by the small sample size.

Sample time point: newly diagnosed GD, antithyroid drugs for less than 3 months. Researchers made the TCR library from RNA that was extracted from PBMCs. These same records also appear under a second study, on T cells in Graves' hyperthyroidism and ophthalmopathy. That investigation notes: Researchers report that a 13 V-J model separated ophthalmopathy from stable hyperthyroidism.

The input for sequencing was peripheral blood mononuclear cells (PBMCs), taken at new diagnosis, from a patient treated with antithyroid drugs. The clonotype originates from a woman between 25 and 40 years old with Graves disease. V gene TRBV13 combines with J gene TRBJ2-1; the match to TRBD2 covers 10 bases. The CDR3 nucleotides are TGTGCCAGCAGCTTGAGGTCTAGCGGGAGTAATGAGCAGTTCTTC. Amino acid sequence: CASSLRSSGSNEQFF.